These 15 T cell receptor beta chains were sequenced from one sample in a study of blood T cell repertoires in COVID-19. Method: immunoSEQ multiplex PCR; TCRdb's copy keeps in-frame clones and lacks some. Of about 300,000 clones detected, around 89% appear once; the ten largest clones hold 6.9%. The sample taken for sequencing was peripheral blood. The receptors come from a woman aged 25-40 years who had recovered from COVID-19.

The CDR3 DNA reads as TGTGCTAGTGGTTTGGAGGAGGGTACCGGGGAGCTGTTTTTT. Encoded protein: CASGLEEGTGELFF. The chain employs TRBV12-5 and TRBJ2-2; D may be TRBD2 (6 bases). Trimming removed 1 base from V and 5 bases from J, with 8 bases in between. The CDR3 length is 14 residues. Germline values: CDR1 LGHNT, CDR2 FRNRAP.

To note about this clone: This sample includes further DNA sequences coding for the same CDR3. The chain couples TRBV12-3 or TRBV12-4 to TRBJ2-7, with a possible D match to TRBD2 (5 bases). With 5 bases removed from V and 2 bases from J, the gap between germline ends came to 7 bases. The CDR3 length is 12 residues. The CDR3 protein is CASSPGTYEQYF. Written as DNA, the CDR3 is TGTGCCAGCAGTCCCGGGACCTACGAGCAGTACTTC.

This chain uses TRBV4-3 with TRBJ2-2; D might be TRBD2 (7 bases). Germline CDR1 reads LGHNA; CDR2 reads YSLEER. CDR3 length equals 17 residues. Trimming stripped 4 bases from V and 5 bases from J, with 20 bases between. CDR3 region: CASSLRSGGAGTGELFF. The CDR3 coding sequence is TGCGCCAGCAGCCTACGCTCGGGGGGCGCGGGAACCGGGGAGCTGTTTTTT.

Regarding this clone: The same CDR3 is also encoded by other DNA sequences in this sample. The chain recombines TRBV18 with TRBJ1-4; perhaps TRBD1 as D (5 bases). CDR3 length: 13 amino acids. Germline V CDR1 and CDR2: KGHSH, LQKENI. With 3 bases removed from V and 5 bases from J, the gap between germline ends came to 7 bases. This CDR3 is CASSPQGNEKLFF. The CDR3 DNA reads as TGTGCCAGCTCACCCCAGGGAAATGAAAAACTGTTTTTT.

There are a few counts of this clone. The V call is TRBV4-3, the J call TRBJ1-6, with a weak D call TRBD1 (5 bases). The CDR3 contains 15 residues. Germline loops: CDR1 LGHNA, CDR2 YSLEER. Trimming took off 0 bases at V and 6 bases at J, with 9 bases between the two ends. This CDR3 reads CASSQDSRGNSPLHF. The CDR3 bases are TGCGCCAGCAGCCAAGATTCTAGGGGTAATTCACCCCTCCACTTT.

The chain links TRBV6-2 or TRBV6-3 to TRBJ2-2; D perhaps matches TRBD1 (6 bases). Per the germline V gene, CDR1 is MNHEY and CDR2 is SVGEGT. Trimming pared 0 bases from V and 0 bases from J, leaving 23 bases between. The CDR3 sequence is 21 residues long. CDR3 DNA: TGTGCCAGCAGTTACTCGTGGTTGACAGGTAAACCAACTGCGAACACCGGGGAGCTGTTTTTT. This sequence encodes CASSYSWLTGKPTANTGELFF.

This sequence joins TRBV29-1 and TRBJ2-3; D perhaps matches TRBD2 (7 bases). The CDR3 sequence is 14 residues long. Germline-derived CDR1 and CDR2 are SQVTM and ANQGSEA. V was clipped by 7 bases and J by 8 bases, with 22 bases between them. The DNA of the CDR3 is TGCAGCGCCAAGAGAGGGGGGGGTTTTGGTACGCAGTATTTT. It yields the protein CSAKRGGGFGTQYF.

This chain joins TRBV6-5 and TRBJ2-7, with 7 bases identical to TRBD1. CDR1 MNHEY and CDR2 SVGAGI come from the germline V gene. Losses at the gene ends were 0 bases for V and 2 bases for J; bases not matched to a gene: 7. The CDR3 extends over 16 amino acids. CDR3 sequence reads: CASSYSFTGDPYEQYF. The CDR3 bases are TGTGCCAGCAGTTACTCTTTCACAGGGGACCCCTACGAGCAGTACTTC.

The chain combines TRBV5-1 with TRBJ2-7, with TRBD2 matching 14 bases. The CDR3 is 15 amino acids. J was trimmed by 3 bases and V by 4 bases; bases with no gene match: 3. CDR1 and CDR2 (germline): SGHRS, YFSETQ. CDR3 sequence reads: CASSVGTSGGYEQYF. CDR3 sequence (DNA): TGCGCCAGCAGCGTAGGGACTAGCGGGGGCTACGAGCAGTACTTC.

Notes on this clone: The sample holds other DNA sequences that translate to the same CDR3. CDR3 coding DNA: TGTGCCAGCAGCGTAGTAGGTCAGGGGAACACTGAAGCTTTCTTT. Translated, it gives CASSVVGQGNTEAFF. J is TRBJ1-1 and V is TRBV9; maybe TRBD1 (5 bases). V was cut by 0 bases and J by 1 base, with 10 bases left in between. CDR3 length: 15 residues. Per germline, CDR1 SGDLS and CDR2 YYNGEE.

CDR3 DNA: TGTGCCAGCAGCTTAGAGGGGGCTCTGCGAGGCTACACCTTC. The encoded protein is CASSLEGALRGYTF. The chain has TRBV7-9 and TRBJ1-2; 7 bases are shared with TRBD1. The V gene's germline CDR1 is SEHNR and CDR2 FQNEAQ (reference sequence). With 1 base clipped from V and 8 bases from J, the junction kept 7 bases outside the gene matches. The CDR3 has 14 residues.

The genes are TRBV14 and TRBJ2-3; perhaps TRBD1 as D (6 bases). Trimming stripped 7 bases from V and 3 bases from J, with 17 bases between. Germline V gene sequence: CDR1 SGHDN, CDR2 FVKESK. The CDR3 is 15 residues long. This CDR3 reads CASTRSGARTDTQYF. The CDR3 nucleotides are TGTGCCAGCACCAGATCAGGGGCGAGGACAGATACGCAGTATTTT. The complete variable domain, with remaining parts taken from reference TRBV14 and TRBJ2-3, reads EAGVTQFPSHSVIEKGQTVTLRCDPISGHDNLYWYRRVMGKEIKFLLHFVKESKQDESGMPNNRFLAERTGGTYSTLKVQPAELEDSGVYFCASTRSGARTDTQYFGPGTRLTVL.

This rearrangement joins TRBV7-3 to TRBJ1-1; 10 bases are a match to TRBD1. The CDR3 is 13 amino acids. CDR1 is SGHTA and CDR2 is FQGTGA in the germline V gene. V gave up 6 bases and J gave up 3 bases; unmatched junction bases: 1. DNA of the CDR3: TGTGCCAGCAGGGGGACAGGGGACACTGAAGCTTTCTTT. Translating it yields CASRGTGDTEAFF.

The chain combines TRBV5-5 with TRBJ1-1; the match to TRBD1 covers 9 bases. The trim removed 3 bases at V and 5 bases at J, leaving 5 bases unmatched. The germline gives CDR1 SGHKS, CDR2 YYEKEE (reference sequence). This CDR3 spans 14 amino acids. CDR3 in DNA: TGTGCCAGCAGCTGGGGACAGGGAAGGACTGAAGCTTTCTTT. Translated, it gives CASSWGQGRTEAFF.

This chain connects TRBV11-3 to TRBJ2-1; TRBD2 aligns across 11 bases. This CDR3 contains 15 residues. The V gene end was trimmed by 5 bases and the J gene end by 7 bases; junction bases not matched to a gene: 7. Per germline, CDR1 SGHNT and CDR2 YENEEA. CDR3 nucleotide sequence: TGTGCCAGCAGCCAAATAGCGGGGGGGCAAAATGAGCAGTTCTTC. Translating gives CASSQIAGGQNEQFF.